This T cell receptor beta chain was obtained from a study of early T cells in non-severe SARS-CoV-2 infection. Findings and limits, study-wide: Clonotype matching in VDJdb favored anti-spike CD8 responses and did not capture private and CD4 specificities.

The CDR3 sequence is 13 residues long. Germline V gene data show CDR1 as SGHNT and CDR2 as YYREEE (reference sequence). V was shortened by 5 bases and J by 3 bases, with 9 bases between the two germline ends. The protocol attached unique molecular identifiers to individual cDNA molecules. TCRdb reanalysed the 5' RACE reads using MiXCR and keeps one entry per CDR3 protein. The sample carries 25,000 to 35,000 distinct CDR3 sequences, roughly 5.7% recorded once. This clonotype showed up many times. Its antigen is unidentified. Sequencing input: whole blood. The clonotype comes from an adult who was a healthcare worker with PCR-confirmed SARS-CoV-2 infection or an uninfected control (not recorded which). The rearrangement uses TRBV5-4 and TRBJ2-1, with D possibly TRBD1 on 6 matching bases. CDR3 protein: CASRDRDYNEQFF. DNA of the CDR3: TGTGCCAGCAGGGACAGAGACTACAATGAGCAGTTCTTC.